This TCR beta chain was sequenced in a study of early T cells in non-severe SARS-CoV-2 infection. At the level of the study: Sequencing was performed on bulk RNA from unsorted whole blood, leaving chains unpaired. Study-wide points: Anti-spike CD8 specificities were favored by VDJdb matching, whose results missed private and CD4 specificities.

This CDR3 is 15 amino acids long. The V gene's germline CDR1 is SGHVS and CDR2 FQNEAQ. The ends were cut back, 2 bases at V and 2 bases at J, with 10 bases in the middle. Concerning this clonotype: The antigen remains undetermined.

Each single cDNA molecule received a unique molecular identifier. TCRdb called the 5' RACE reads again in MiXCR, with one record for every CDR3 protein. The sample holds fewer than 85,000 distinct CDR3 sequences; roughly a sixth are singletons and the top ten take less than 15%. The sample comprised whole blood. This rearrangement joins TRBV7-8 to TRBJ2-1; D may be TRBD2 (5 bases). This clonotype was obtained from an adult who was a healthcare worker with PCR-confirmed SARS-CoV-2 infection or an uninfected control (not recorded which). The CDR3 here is CASSLSGTPYNEQFF. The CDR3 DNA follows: TGTGCCAGCAGCTTAAGCGGCACACCCTACAATGAGCAGTTCTTC.